One and the same sample provided the 14 T cell receptor beta chains below, sequenced in a study of cytotoxic CD8 clonotypes in ibrutinib-treated CLL. Repertoires were generated with immunoSEQ multiplex PCR, while TCRdb's copy carries only in-frame clones and drops some. The repertoire includes fewer than 150,000 clones, about 85% of them detected once, and around 3% sits in the top ten. This sample comprised PBMCs, obtained after 24 months of ibrutinib treatment. These receptors all stem from a human donor with chronic lymphocytic leukemia.

This chain connects TRBV25-1 to TRBJ2-7; 7 nucleotides line up with TRBD2. Germline CDR1 and CDR2: MGHDK and SYGVNS. V shed 3 bases and J 5 bases; nucleotides not matched to a gene: 7. The CDR3 contains 14 residues. In DNA form, the CDR3 reads TGTGCCAGCAGTGACCCCTCTCGGGGGGACGAGCAGTACTTC. Translating gives CASSDPSRGDEQYF.

The V call is TRBV7-2, the J call TRBJ2-7; D is uncertain. CDR3 length: 11 residues. Trimming cost V 10 bases and J 7 bases, with 14 bases left between them. The germline CDR1 and CDR2 sequences are SGHTA and FQGNSA. CDR3 coding DNA: TGTGCCACTCGGGTTTCTAATGAGCAGTACTTC. This sequence encodes CATRVSNEQYF.

The CDR3: CASSKDSISSGNTIYF. Written as DNA, the CDR3 is TGTGCCAGTAGTAAAGACAGCATCAGCTCTGGAAACACCATATATTTT. V and J are TRBV19 and TRBJ1-3, with D perhaps TRBD1 (5 bases). CDR3 length: 16 residues. V dropped 4 bases and J dropped 0 bases, with 13 bases sitting between them. Germline V gene lookup returns CDR1 LNHDA and CDR2 SQIVND (reference sequence).

This chain uses TRBV7-3 with TRBJ2-2; D perhaps matches TRBD2 (5 bases). The ends were cut back, 2 bases at V and 6 bases at J, with 16 bases in the middle. Germline V gives CDR1 SGHTA, CDR2 FQGTGA. This CDR3 has 16 amino acids. The CDR3 region has the DNA TGTGCCAGCAGCTTATTCCATGTGGAGGTGCCCGGGGAGCTGTTTTTT. Amino acids: CASSLFHVEVPGELFF.

The chain recombines TRBV10-2 with TRBJ1-5, with a weak D call TRBD1 (5 bases). Trimming took off 2 bases at V and 2 bases at J, with 16 bases between the two ends. Germline V CDR1 and CDR2: WSHSY, SAAADI. This CDR3 has 17 residues. The CDR3 spells CASSEPRSGKGNQPQHF. In DNA, the CDR3 is TGCGCCAGCAGTGAGCCCCGGTCAGGGAAGGGCAATCAGCCCCAGCATTTT.

The V gene is TRBV7-6, the J gene TRBJ2-1; D uncertain. Germline loops: CDR1 SGHVS, CDR2 FNYEAQ. The V and J ends lost 0 bases and 0 bases respectively, with 9 bases between them. CDR3 length: 16 amino acids. As DNA, the CDR3 is TGTGCCAGCAGCTTAGCGACGGCGAGCTCCTACAATGAGCAGTTCTTC. Amino acids: CASSLATASSYNEQFF. Combining the CDR3 with reference TRBV7-6 and TRBJ2-1 gives the whole variable domain GAGVSQSPRYKVTKRGQDVALRCDPISGHVSLYWYRQALGQGPEFLTYFNYEAQQDKSGLPNDRFSAERPEGSISTLTIQRTEQRDSAMYRCASSLATASSYNEQFFGPGTRLTVL.

V and J are TRBV9 and TRBJ1-4; D gene uncertain. Deletions cut 0 bases from V and 4 bases from J, with 10 bases between. From germline, CDR1 is SGDLS and CDR2 YYNGEE. The CDR3 is made up of 15 amino acids. CDR3 sequence (DNA): TGTGCCAGCAGCGTAGGTGAAGGCCTTAATGAAAAACTGTTTTTT. Its translation is CASSVGEGLNEKLFF.

This chain joins TRBV7-2 and TRBJ2-2, with TRBD2 identical over 11 bases. Germline-derived CDR1 and CDR2 are SGHTA and FQGNSA. V gave up 0 bases and J gave up 6 bases; unmatched junction bases: 12. The CDR3 has 19 amino acids. The CDR3 DNA reads as TGTGCCAGCAGCTTAGCGCGATGGCTAGCGGGGGGAAACGCCGGGGAGCTGTTTTTT. This codes for CASSLARWLAGGNAGELFF. The variable domain in full, completed from reference TRBV7-2 and TRBJ2-2, reads GAGVSQSPSNKVTEKGKDVELRCDPISGHTALYWYRQSLGQGLEFLIYFQGNSAPDKSGLPSDRFSAERTGGSVSTLTIQRTQQEDSAVYLCASSLARWLAGGNAGELFFGEGSRLTVL.

The chain employs TRBV9 and TRBJ2-2; a weak D match, TRBD2 (5 bases). The CDR3 covers 13 residues. CDR1 and CDR2 (germline): SGDLS, YYNGEE. V was trimmed by 0 bases and J by 5 bases, leaving 5 bases between them. Here the CDR3 DNA reads TGTGCCAGCAGCGTAGCGGGGACCGGGGAGCTGTTTTTT. It specifies CASSVAGTGELFF.

The rearrangement uses TRBV5-4 and TRBJ1-1; D gene uncertain. The germline gives CDR1 SGHNT, CDR2 YYREEE (reference sequence). The CDR3 has 14 residues. Trimming removed 0 bases at V and 1 base at J, with 7 bases between. In nucleotides, the CDR3 is TGTGCCAGCAGCTTGGTCGGCCAGAACACTGAAGCTTTCTTT. Translated: CASSLVGQNTEAFF.

This clone occurred once. The V and J genes are TRBV5-6 and TRBJ1-2; 8 bases are a match to TRBD1. This CDR3 is 12 amino acids long. Per germline, CDR1 SGHDT and CDR2 YYEEEE. The V segment lost 2 bases and the J segment 6 bases; nucleotides outside the gene matches: 0. The CDR3 coding sequence is TGTGCCAGCAGCTTACAGGGGGATGGCTACACCTTC. Translation: CASSLQGDGYTF.

Concerning this clone: Other DNA sequences in this sample translate to the same CDR3. The V call is TRBV28, the J call TRBJ1-2; TRBD1 might be the D (6 bases). Germline values: CDR1 MDHEN, CDR2 SYDVKM. This CDR3 comprises 14 residues. With 1 base removed from V and 5 bases from J, the gap between germline ends came to 11 bases. For the CDR3, the DNA is TGTGCCAGCAGTTTATCCGGACAGTTATATGGCTACACCTTC. Amino acid sequence: CASSLSGQLYGYTF.

V is TRBV28 and J is TRBJ2-3; TRBD1 might be the D (6 bases). V was pared by 8 bases and J by 3 bases, with 18 bases between. From germline, CDR1 is MDHEN and CDR2 SYDVKM. This CDR3 contains 15 residues. The CDR3 sequence is CASLDKGRGTDTQYF. In nucleotides, the CDR3 is TGTGCCAGCCTGGACAAGGGCAGGGGAACAGATACGCAGTATTTT.

This clone was counted between two and nine times. The gene calls are TRBV7-9 and TRBJ2-1, with D possibly matching TRBD1 (6 bases). The CDR3 consists of 15 residues. CDR1 and CDR2 from the germline V gene are SEHNR and FQNEAQ (reference sequence). Trimming removed 4 bases at V and 2 bases at J, with 12 bases between. In DNA form, the CDR3 reads TGTGCCAGCAGCTCGACTGGGGGCACCTACAATGAGCAGTTCTTC. Translation gives CASSSTGGTYNEQFF. Using reference TRBV7-9 and TRBJ2-1 for the parts outside the CDR3, the full variable domain is DTGVSQNPRHKITKRGQNVTFRCDPISEHNRLYWYRQTLGQGPEFLTYFQNEAQLEKSRLLSDRFSAERPKGSFSTLEIQRTEQGDSAMYLCASSSTGGTYNEQFFGPGTRLTVL.